The present entry profiles one T cell receptor (beta chain) with its context. The data derive from a study of shared clonotypes between healthy human individuals. Using immunoSEQ multiplex PCR, the repertoire was profiled, and TCRdb retains in-frame clones only, with some absent. The data hold millions of clones, with over 85% observed a single time. The CDR3 covers 15 residues. Between the trimmed V and J ends, which lost 5 bases and 3 bases, there was a span of 14 bases. The germline gives CDR1 MNHEY, CDR2 SMNVEV (reference sequence). The rearrangement joins TRBV27 to TRBJ1-5; tentative D call: TRBD1 (6 bases). The sequencing input was naive CD4+ T cells from PBMCs. Regarding subset: CD45RA+ positively selected. This TCR derives from a young man in good health. Some clones in this sample may be carry-over from other donors' samples. The CDR3 DNA reads as TGTGCCAGCAGTCGGGGGGACACCTACAATCAGCCCCAGCATTTT. Translating it yields CASSRGDTYNQPQHF.